These T cell receptor beta chains were read from a single sample in a study of T cell responses to AZD1222 COVID-19 vaccine. TCRdb's table, derived via immunoSEQ multiplex PCR, lists solely in-frame clones and lacks some. Here the sample spans 150,000 to 200,000 clones, about 92% being singletons. Sequencing used peripheral blood, obtained 28 days after the second AZD1222 dose. Source of these receptors: an adult who received the AZD1222 COVID-19 vaccine. Both conserved end residues are part of each CDR3. Fields, in order: J gene, V gene, clone size, D gene, CDR3 DNA, CDR3 protein. A D gene is named only where the DNA matches it firmly. Only part of the rows carry a size: once, few, many, or a class if the clone is expanded.

>TRBJ2-1|TRBV4-1|.|.
TGCGCCAGCAGCCAGAGACCTAAGTTAGACTACAATGAGCAGTTCTTC
CASSQRPKLDYNEQFF
>TRBJ1-2|TRBV15|few|.
TGTGCCACCAGCAGAGATACACCGCAGGGACGCTATGGCTACACCTTC
CATSRDTPQGRYGYTF
>TRBJ2-7|TRBV19|.|TRBD1
TGTGCCAGTAGTATCGGACAGGGGGCATACGAGCAGTACTTC
CASSIGQGAYEQYF
>TRBJ1-5|TRBV30|once|.
TGTGCCTGGAGTGTCGGTCGGGGATTCCAGCCCCAGCATTTT
CAWSVGRGFQPQHF
>TRBJ1-3|TRBV19|.|.
TGTGCCAGTAGTATGGACTCTGGAAACACCATATATTTT
CASSMDSGNTIYF
>TRBJ1-1|TRBV15|.|.
TGTGCCACCAGCAGAGCTAGAGTGAGTGAAGCTTTCTTT
CATSRARVSEAFF
>TRBJ2-1|TRBV2|.|.
TGTGCCAGCAGCGAAACTGGGGTAGGCGAGTTCTTC
CASSETGVGEFF
>TRBJ2-1|TRBV12-3/TRBV12-4|once|.
TGTGCCAGCCAACAGAGCTCCTACAATGAGCAGTTCTTC
CASQQSSYNEQFF
>TRBJ2-7|TRBV4-3|.|TRBD2
TGCGCCAGCAGCCAAGGACTAGCGGGAAACTACGAGCAGTACTTC
CASSQGLAGNYEQYF
>TRBJ1-3|TRBV27|.|TRBD1
TGTGCCAGCAGTTTGATCGCAGGGGGTGGAAACACCATATATTTT
CASSLIAGGGNTIYF
>TRBJ1-3|TRBV6-5|.|TRBD1
TGTGCCTCGGGGACAGGTCTTGCGTCTGGAAACACCATATATTTT
CASGTGLASGNTIYF
>TRBJ2-5|TRBV30|.|.
TGTGCCTGGAGGGGACAGGGACTAGGGACCCAGTACTTC
CAWRGQGLGTQYF
>TRBJ1-2|TRBV28|once|.
TGTGCCAGCAGTCTATCCCATCAGGGCTACACCTTC
CASSLSHQGYTF
>TRBJ1-6|TRBV7-2|.|.
TGTGCCAGCAGCTTAGTGGGGGTGGGGAGCTCACCCCTCCACTTT
CASSLVGVGSSPLHF
>TRBJ2-7|TRBV5-1|.|.
TGCGCCAGCAGCTTGGGTGACTTACTACGCGAGCAGTACTTC
CASSLGDLLREQYF
>TRBJ2-1|TRBV2|.|.
TGTGCCAGCAGTGTTAGGACTTACAATGAGCAGTTCTTC
CASSVRTYNEQFF
>TRBJ1-1|TRBV4-2|.|.
TGTGCCAGCAGCCAAGAAGTGGCGGGGGGGACTGAAGCTTTCTTT
CASSQEVAGGTEAFF
>TRBJ2-3|TRBV7-8|.|.
TGTGCCAGCAGCTTAGACGCCCATACGCAGTATTTT
CASSLDAHTQYF
>TRBJ2-5|TRBV28|.|.
TGTGCCAGCATGGGGGGAAAAGAGACCCAGTACTTC
CASMGGKETQYF
>TRBJ1-6|TRBV19|once|.
TGTGCCAGTAGTCCCCCCGAGAATCAGGGATTTCCCCTCCACTTT
CASSPPENQGFPLHF
>TRBJ1-5|TRBV4-1|.|.
TGCGCCAGCAGCTCCCCACTTAGCAATCAGCCCCAGCATTTT
CASSSPLSNQPQHF
>TRBJ1-3|TRBV9|once|.
TGTGCCAGCGGCTCGAGCAGGCAAAACACCATATATTTT
CASGSSRQNTIYF
>TRBJ2-5|TRBV5-1|.|.
TGCGCCAGCAGCTTGAGAACGGCCGGGCAAGAGACCCAGTACTTC
CASSLRTAGQETQYF
>TRBJ1-2|TRBV10-3|.|.
TGTGCCTCCGCGGGCACCTCTTCCTCTGGCTACACCTTC
CASAGTSSSGYTF
>TRBJ1-2|TRBV6-6|.|TRBD1
TGTGCCAGCCAGCTGATCCACCGGGACAGGGGAAACTTC
CASQLIHRDRGNF
>TRBJ1-6|TRBV5-1|.|TRBD1
TGCGCCAGCAGCCTCGGACAGGGCCATAATTCACCCCTCCACTTT
CASSLGQGHNSPLHF
>TRBJ2-3|TRBV6-2/TRBV6-3|.|TRBD2
TGTGCCAGCAGCCCACAAGGACTAGACACAGATACGCAGTATTTT
CASSPQGLDTDTQYF
>TRBJ1-1|TRBV6-2/TRBV6-3|.|TRBD1
TGTGCCAGCAGTTACGCCGGCAGGGGGCTCGTTAACACTGAAGCTTTCTTT
CASSYAGRGLVNTEAFF
>TRBJ1-1|TRBV7-9|.|.
TGTGCCAGCAGCTTAATCTCCGGACGGTCGGTACAGAACACTGAAGCTTTCTTT
CASSLISGRSVQNTEAFF
>TRBJ2-1|TRBV4-3|medium-sized|.
TGCGCCAGCAGCCAAGACGGGGAGGGGGCCTACAATGAGCAGTTCTTC
CASSQDGEGAYNEQFF
>TRBJ2-2|TRBV11-2|.|TRBD2
TGTGCCAGCAGCGACAGACTAGCGGGGGGGAGTCGGGACACCGGGGAGCTGTTTTTT
CASSDRLAGGSRDTGELFF
>TRBJ1-1|TRBV19|.|.
TGTGCCAGTAGTACTAATACCCCCAGAGTGGCAAACACTGAAGCTTTCTTT
CASSTNTPRVANTEAFF
>TRBJ1-1|TRBV5-6|.|.
TGTGCCAGCAGCTTGACTGTATTGGTCACTGAAGCTTTCTTT
CASSLTVLVTEAFF
>TRBJ2-1|TRBV15|once|TRBD2
TGTGCCACGGCGGGAGGGAGCTACAATGAGCAGTTCTTC
CATAGGSYNEQFF
>TRBJ1-2|TRBV30|.|TRBD1
TGTGCCTGGAGCGGACAGGGCGACTATGGCTACACCTTC
CAWSGQGDYGYTF
>TRBJ2-3|TRBV7-8|.|TRBD2
TGTGCCAGCAGCTCCCAACTAGCGGGTAGCACAGATACGCAGTATTTT
CASSSQLAGSTDTQYF
>TRBJ2-5|TRBV2|.|.
TGTGCCAGCAGTGAAGGGACCCAGTACTTC
CASSEGTQYF
>TRBJ1-1|TRBV5-6|.|TRBD1
TGTGCCAGCAGCTTGGCGGGACAGGGTTTGAACACTGAAGCTTTCTTT
CASSLAGQGLNTEAFF
>TRBJ1-1|TRBV6-5|.|.
TGTGCCAGCAGCCGCGACAGTTGGACTGAAGCTTTCTTT
CASSRDSWTEAFF
>TRBJ1-4|TRBV15|.|.
TGTGCCACCAGCAAACCTATGGACAGTGAAAAACTGTTTTTT
CATSKPMDSEKLFF
>TRBJ2-2|TRBV11-2|.|.
TGTGCCAGCAGCTCCACCCCTGGTCTGGGCCATTATCGTCCCGGGGAGCTGTTTTTT
CASSSTPGLGHYRPGELFF